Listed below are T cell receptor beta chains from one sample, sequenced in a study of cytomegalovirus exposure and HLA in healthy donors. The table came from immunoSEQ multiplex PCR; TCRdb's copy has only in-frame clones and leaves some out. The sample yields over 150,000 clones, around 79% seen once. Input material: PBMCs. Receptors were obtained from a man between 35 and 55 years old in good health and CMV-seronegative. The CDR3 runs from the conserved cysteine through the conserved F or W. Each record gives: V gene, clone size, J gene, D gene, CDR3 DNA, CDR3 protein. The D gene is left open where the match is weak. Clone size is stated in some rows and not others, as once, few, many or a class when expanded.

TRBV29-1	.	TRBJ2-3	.	TGCAGCATGAGGGACACCGGGGATACGCAGTATTTT	CSMRDTGDTQYF
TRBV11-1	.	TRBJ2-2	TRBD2	TGTGCCAGCAGCCTAGCGGGAGTTAACACCGGGGAGCTGTTTTTT	CASSLAGVNTGELFF
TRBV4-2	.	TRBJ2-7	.	TGTGCCAGCAGCCAGACGGACCAGGGTGGCCTATACGAGCAGTACTTC	CASSQTDQGGLYEQYF
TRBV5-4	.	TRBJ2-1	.	TGTGCCAGCAGCTCGGGAGCCGGGTTTAGTGAGCAGTTCTTC	CASSSGAGFSEQFF
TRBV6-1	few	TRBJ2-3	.	TGTGCCAGCAGTGAGGGCAGCACCACAGATACGCAGTATTTT	CASSEGSTTDTQYF
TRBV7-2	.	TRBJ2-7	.	TGTGCCAGCAGCTTCTTCAGAGAGGACGAGCAGTACTTC	CASSFFREDEQYF
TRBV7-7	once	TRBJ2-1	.	TGTGCTAGCAGCCCCTTCCTCCTGCCTAGCTCCTACAATGAGCAGTTCTTC	CASSPFLLPSSYNEQFF
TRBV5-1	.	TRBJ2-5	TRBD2	TGCGCCAGCAGCTTCCGACTAGCGGGAGACAGGGAGACCCAGTACTTC	CASSFRLAGDRETQYF
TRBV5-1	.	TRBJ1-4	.	TGCGCCAGTAGTGTAGCGGGGGCAGACGAAAAACTGTTTTTT	CASSVAGADEKLFF
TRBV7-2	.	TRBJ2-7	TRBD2	TGTGCCAGCAGCTCCGGGACTAGCGGGACATACGAGCAGTACTTC	CASSSGTSGTYEQYF
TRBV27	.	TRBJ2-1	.	TGTGCCAGCAGGCCCAGATTCGGGAGAGCCAGTGAGCAGTTCTTC	CASRPRFGRASEQFF
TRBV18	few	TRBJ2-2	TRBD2	TGTGCCAGCTCTGATGGGACTAGCGGGAGAACAACCGGGGAGCTGTTTTTT	CASSDGTSGRTTGELFF
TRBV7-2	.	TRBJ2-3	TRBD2	TGTGCCAGCAGCTCATCAGGGAGCGGGAGGGGCACAGATACGCAGTATTTT	CASSSSGSGRGTDTQYF
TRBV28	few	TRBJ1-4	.	TGTGCCAGCAGCCGCCTTGACTGGGAAAAACTGTTTTTT	CASSRLDWEKLFF
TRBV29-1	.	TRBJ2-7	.	TGCAGCGTTGAAGAGGGCGGGGGCGTGGGTTTCGAGCAGTACTTC	CSVEEGGGVGFEQYF
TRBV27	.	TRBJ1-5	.	TGTGCCAGCAGCAGGGGCTCCACTCAGCCCCAGCATTTT	CASSRGSTQPQHF
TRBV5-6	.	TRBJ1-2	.	TGTGCCAGCAGCTTACAGGATGGCTACACCTTC	CASSLQDGYTF
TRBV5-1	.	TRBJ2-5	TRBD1	TGCGCCAGCAGCCGACCGGGACAGGGGGCAAGGGAGACCCAGTACTTC	CASSRPGQGARETQYF
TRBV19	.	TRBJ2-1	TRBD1	TGTGCCAGTAGTACGACAGGGGGGGGTGAGCAGTTCTTC	CASSTTGGGEQFF
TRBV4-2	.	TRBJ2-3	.	TGTGCCAGCAGCCAAGATCAACTAGAGGGCGATACGCAGTATTTT	CASSQDQLEGDTQYF
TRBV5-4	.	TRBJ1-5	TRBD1	TGTGCCAGCAGCTTGAGAGGGACAGGATCCACTCAGCCCCAGCATTTT	CASSLRGTGSTQPQHF
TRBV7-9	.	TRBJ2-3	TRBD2	TGTGCCAGCAGAGTTAGCGGGAGGACAGATACGCAGTATTTT	CASRVSGRTDTQYF
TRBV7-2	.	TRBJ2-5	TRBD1	TGTGCCAGCAGCTTAGGGGGACAGCAAGAGACCCAGTACTTC	CASSLGGQQETQYF
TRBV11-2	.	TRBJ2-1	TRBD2	TGTGCCAGCAGACCTACTCGACTAGCGGGATACAATGAGCAGTTCTTC	CASRPTRLAGYNEQFF
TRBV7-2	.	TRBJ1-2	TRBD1	TGTGCCAGCAGCTTAGAAGGGACAGGGTATGGCTACACCTTC	CASSLEGTGYGYTF
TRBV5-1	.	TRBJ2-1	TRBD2	TGCGCCAGCAGCTTGGCGGGAGGACTGGGGAATGAGCAGTTCTTC	CASSLAGGLGNEQFF
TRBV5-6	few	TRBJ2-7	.	TGTGCCAGCAGCTTGGGCAGCTCCTACGAGCAGTACTTC	CASSLGSSYEQYF
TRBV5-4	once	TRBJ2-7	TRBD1	TGTGCCAGCAGCGCCGCCGGGACAGAAGCTTACGAGCAGTACTTC	CASSAAGTEAYEQYF
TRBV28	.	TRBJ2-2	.	TGTGCCAGCAGTTTAACAGTCGCCGGGGAGCTGTTTTTT	CASSLTVAGELFF
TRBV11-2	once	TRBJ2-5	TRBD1	TGTGCCAGCGCACTTCGGACAGGGGGCCCGGGGGAGACCCAGTACTTC	CASALRTGGPGETQYF
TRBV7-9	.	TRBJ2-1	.	TGTGCCAGCAGCTTAGTTAAGGGGGATGAGCAGTTCTTC	CASSLVKGDEQFF
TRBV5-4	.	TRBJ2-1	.	TGTGCCAGCAGCTTGGCGAACATCCCGTTCTTC	CASSLANIPFF
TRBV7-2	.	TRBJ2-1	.	TGTGCCAGCAGCTTAGACAGGGACCCCTACAATGAGCAGTTCTTC	CASSLDRDPYNEQFF
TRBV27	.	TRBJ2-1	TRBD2	TGTGCCAGCAGTTCGGCGGGAGTCAATGAGCAGTTCTTC	CASSSAGVNEQFF
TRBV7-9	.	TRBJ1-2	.	TGTGCCAGCAGCTTAATGGCTGGTCCGGAGGGTGGCTACACCTTC	CASSLMAGPEGGYTF
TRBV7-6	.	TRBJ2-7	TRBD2	TGTGCCAGCAGCTTAGGTGGACTAGCGGGAGCCAGCCCCTTGGAGCAGTACTTC	CASSLGGLAGASPLEQYF
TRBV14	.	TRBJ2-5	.	TGTGCCAGCAGCCAAGATTCGGCTAGCCCACAGTACTTC	CASSQDSASPQYF
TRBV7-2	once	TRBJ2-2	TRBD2	TGTGCCAGCAGCTCCGTGACTAGCGGGAAACTGTTTTTT	CASSSVTSGKLFF
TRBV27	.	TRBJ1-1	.	TGTGCCAGCAGTTTATCAGGGGGCACTGAAGCTTTCTTT	CASSLSGGTEAFF
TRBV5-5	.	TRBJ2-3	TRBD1	TGTGCCAGCAGCTTGGGACAGGGAACGGCAGATACGCAGTATTTT	CASSLGQGTADTQYF
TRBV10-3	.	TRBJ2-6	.	TGTGCCATCAGCCCGGGCGGACTATTGACTTTC	CAISPGGLLTF
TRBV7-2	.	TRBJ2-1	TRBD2	TGTGCCAGCAGCTTAGTAGGCGGGAGGGAGTCGGCAGAGCAGTTCTTC	CASSLVGGRESAEQFF
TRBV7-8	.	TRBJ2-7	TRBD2	TGTGCCAGCAGCTTGGGCGCGGGAGGGATCCCCTACGAGCAGTACTTC	CASSLGAGGIPYEQYF
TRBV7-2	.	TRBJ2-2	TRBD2	TGTGCCAGTCTCCCCCGGACTAGCGGGAGACTCGGGAACACCGGGGAGCTGTTTTTT	CASLPRTSGRLGNTGELFF
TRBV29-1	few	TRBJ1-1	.	TGCAGCGTTCAGCTCCCAGGGGAAGCTTTCTTT	CSVQLPGEAFF